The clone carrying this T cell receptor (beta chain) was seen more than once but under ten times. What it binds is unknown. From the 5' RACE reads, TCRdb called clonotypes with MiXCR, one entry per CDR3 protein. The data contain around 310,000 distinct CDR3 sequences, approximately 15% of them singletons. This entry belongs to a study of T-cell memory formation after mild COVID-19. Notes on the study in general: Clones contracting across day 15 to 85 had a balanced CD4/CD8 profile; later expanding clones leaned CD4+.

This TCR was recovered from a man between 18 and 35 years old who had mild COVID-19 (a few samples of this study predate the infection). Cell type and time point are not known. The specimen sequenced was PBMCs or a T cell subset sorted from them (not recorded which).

CDR3 in amino acids: CSARAPTQETQYF. The CDR3 nucleotides are TGCAGTGCTAGGGCACCCACGCAAGAGACCCAGTACTTC. This chain uses TRBV20-1 with TRBJ2-5; the D is unclear. Looked up from germline, CDR1 is DFQATT and CDR2 is SNEGSKA (reference sequence). V lost 3 bases, J lost 2 bases, and 10 bases lay in between. This CDR3 spans 13 amino acids.